Following are 5 T cell receptor beta chains from one sample sequenced in a study of T cells in Graves' hyperthyroidism and ophthalmopathy. Amplification yielded TCR beta CDR3 regions, with RNA transcripts as the source. During a first-round RT-PCR of the TCR CDR3, the HTBI primer set was used. TCRdb recomputed calls from the multiplex PCR reads with MiXCR, one row per CDR3 protein. The data hold roughly 630,000 distinct CDR3 sequences, with less than 20% observed a single time. The sample was blood. The origin of the receptors is a woman under 40 with Graves' hyperthyroidism.

This clonotype was seen ten or more times. The chain is built from TRBV20-1 and TRBJ2-7; TRBD1 aligns across 8 bases. This CDR3 has 15 amino acids. Germline V CDR1 and CDR2: DFQATT, SNEGSKA (reference sequence). V lost 3 bases, J lost 0 bases, and 7 bases stayed unmatched. CDR3 loop: CSARGGTGGSYEQYF. In nucleotides, the CDR3 is TGCAGTGCTAGGGGTGGGACAGGAGGCTCCTACGAGCAGTACTTC.

As concerns this clonotype: A read error may account for a junction end that differs from germline. CDR3 sequence: CASSLPTSNEQLF. DNA of the CDR3: TGTGCCAGCAGCTTACCGACTAGTAATGAGCAGCTCTTC. The genes are TRBV7-9 and TRBJ2-1; D might be TRBD2 (6 bases). This CDR3 has 13 amino acids. Germline values: CDR1 SEHNR, CDR2 FQNEAQ (reference sequence). Complete variable domain (other parts from reference TRBV7-9 and TRBJ2-1): DTGVSQNPRHKITKRGQNVTFRCDPISEHNRLYWYRQTLGQGPEFLTYFQNEAQLEKSRLLSDRFSAERPKGSFSTLEIQRTEQGDSAMYLCASSLPTSNEQLFGPGTRLTVL.

This clonotype was seen only a few times. The chain recombines TRBV7-9 with TRBJ1-6, with no clear D. The CDR3 consists of 13 residues. V was pared by 4 bases and J by 13 bases, with 14 bases between. Germline-derived CDR1 and CDR2 are SEHNR and FQNEAQ (reference sequence). DNA of the CDR3: TGTGCCAGCAGCTCCGGCACGAGTAGTCCCCTCCACTTT. It is translated as CASSSGTSSPLHF. Based on the CDR3 plus reference TRBV7-9 and TRBJ1-6, the full variable domain is DTGVSQNPRHKITKRGQNVTFRCDPISEHNRLYWYRQTLGQGPEFLTYFQNEAQLEKSRLLSDRFSAERPKGSFSTLEIQRTEQGDSAMYLCASSSGTSSPLHFGNGTRLTVT.

This chain joins TRBV7-2 and TRBJ1-3; D perhaps matches TRBD1 (6 bases). This CDR3 region has 16 residues. The germline CDR1 and CDR2 sequences are SGHTA and FQGNSA. The germline V and J ends were trimmed by 2 bases and 1 base, with 12 bases remaining between them. The CDR3 sequence: CASSLPPQGSGNTIYF. CDR3 bases: TGTGCCAGCAGCTTACCCCCACAGGGTTCTGGAAACACCATATATTTT.

In this sample, this clonotype turned up a few times. V and J are TRBV20-1 and TRBJ2-1, with 7 bases lining up with TRBD2. V shed 1 base, J shed 9 bases, and the junction held 6 bases outside the gene matches. The CDR3 covers 13 residues. The germline V gene encodes CDR1 DFQATT and CDR2 SNEGSKA (reference sequence). The CDR3 DNA is TGCAGTGCTAGAGTGGGGGGGGGAGGTGAGCAGTTCTTC. Translating it yields CSARVGGGGEQFF.